A selection of T cell receptor beta chains follows, all from one sample in a study of blood T cell repertoires in COVID-19. The protocol was immunoSEQ multiplex PCR, while the TCRdb copy is restricted to in-frame clones and leaves out a portion. The repertoire includes more than 150,000 clones, 65% to 85% of them detected once, and roughly 2.9% sits in the top ten. The sequenced sample consisted of peripheral blood. These receptors were taken from a woman aged 55-69 years with acute or convalescent COVID-19. CDR3s include the opening cysteine and the closing phenylalanine or tryptophan. The D gene is left open where the match is weak. Size is omitted from some rows. Given values are once, few, many or a class for expanded clones.

len,abundance,v_gene,j_gene,d_gene,CDR3aa,CDR3nt
16,NA,TRBV5-1,TRBJ2-2,NA,CASSLAMGPNTGELFF,TGCGCCAGCAGCTTGGCCATGGGGCCGAACACCGGGGAGCTGTTTTTT
16,NA,TRBV4-3,TRBJ2-3,NA,CASSPLAGTGADTQYF,TGCGCCAGCAGCCCCCTGGCCGGGACGGGGGCAGATACGCAGTATTTT
17,NA,TRBV24-1,TRBJ2-2,TRBD2,CATSLGLAGEGTGELFF,TGTGCCACCAGTCTGGGACTAGCGGGGGAGGGCACCGGGGAGCTGTTTTTT
14,NA,TRBV5-8,TRBJ1-5,NA,CASSFQGGDQPQHF,TGTGCCAGCAGCTTTCAGGGTGGCGATCAGCCCCAGCATTTT
15,NA,TRBV27,TRBJ1-3,NA,CASSLTVSSGNTIYF,TGTGCCAGCAGTTTGACAGTTAGCTCTGGAAACACCATATATTTT
13,few,TRBV7-9,TRBJ2-5,NA,CASSLEKIGGQYF,TGTGCCAGCAGCTTAGAGAAGATAGGCGGACAGTACTTC
18,NA,TRBV12-5,TRBJ2-3,TRBD1,CASGLGAGTGSSTDTQYF,TGTGCTAGTGGTTTAGGGGCCGGGACAGGGTCTAGCACAGATACGCAGTATTTT
14,NA,TRBV19,TRBJ1-2,NA,CASSIGAGDYGYTF,TGTGCCAGTAGTATAGGGGCAGGGGACTATGGCTACACCTTC
11,NA,TRBV20-1,TRBJ1-6,NA,CSATQNSPLHF,TGCAGTGCTACCCAAAATTCACCCCTCCACTTT
14,NA,TRBV10-1,TRBJ2-1,TRBD1,CASSRGLAYNEQFF,TGCGCCAGCTCCAGGGGGTTGGCTTACAATGAGCAGTTCTTC
16,NA,TRBV5-4,TRBJ2-5,TRBD2,CASTERLAGGVETQYF,TGTGCCAGCACCGAGAGGCTAGCGGGGGGAGTGGAGACCCAGTACTTC